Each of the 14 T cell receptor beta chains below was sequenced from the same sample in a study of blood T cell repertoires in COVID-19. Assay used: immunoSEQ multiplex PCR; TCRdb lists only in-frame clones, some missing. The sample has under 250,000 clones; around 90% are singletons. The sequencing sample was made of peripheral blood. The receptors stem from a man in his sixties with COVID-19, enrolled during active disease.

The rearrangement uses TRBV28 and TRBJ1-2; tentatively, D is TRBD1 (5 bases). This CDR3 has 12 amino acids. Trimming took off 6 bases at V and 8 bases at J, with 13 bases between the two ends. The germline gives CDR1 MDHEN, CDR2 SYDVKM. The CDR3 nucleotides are TGTGCCAGCAGGGACACGACGACAGGCTACACCTTC. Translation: CASRDTTTGYTF.

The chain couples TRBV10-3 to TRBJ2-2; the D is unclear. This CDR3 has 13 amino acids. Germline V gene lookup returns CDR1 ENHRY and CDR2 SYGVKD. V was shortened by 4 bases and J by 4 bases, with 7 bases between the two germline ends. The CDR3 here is CAISGVLTGELFF. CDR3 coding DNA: TGTGCCATCAGTGGAGTACTCACCGGGGAGCTGTTTTTT.

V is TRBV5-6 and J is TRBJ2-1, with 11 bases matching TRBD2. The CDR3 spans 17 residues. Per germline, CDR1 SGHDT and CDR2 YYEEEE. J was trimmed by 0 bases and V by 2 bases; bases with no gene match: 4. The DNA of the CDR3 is TGTGCCAGCAGCTTATTTAGCGGGGGGGTCTCCTACAATGAGCAGTTCTTC. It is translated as CASSLFSGGVSYNEQFF.

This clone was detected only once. The CDR3: CASSISGIPRTQYF. As DNA, the CDR3 is TGTGCCAGCAGCATTAGCGGGATACCCCGGACCCAGTACTTC. The chain links TRBV27 to TRBJ2-5; 8 bases align to TRBD2. Germline-derived CDR1 and CDR2 are MNHEY and SMNVEV (reference sequence). This CDR3 region has 14 residues. The V and J ends lost 6 bases and 7 bases, in that order; junction bases with no gene match: 10.

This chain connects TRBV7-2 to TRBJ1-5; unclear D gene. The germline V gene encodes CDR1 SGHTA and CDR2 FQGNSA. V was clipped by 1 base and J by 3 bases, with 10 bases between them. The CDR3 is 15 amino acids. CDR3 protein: CASSLEAGINQPQHF. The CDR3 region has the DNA TGTGCCAGCAGCTTAGAGGCGGGGATCAATCAGCCCCAGCATTTT.

The CDR3 coding sequence is TGTGCCAGCAGCTTGGAGGCTAGCGAGCCAGATACGCAGTATTTT. It is translated as CASSLEASEPDTQYF. V and J are TRBV5-6 and TRBJ2-3; possible D gene TRBD2, 6 bases. Germline V gives CDR1 SGHDT, CDR2 YYEEEE. Trimming shortened V by 0 bases and J by 4 bases, and 12 bases separated the two germline ends. The CDR3 length is 15 residues. The full variable domain, in which reference TRBV5-6 and TRBJ2-3 provide the parts outside the CDR3, is DAGVTQSPTHLIKTRGQQVTLRCSPKSGHDTVSWYQQALGQGPQFIFQYYEEEERQRGNFPDRFSGHQFPNYSSELNVNALLLGDSALYLCASSLEASEPDTQYFGPGTRLTVL.

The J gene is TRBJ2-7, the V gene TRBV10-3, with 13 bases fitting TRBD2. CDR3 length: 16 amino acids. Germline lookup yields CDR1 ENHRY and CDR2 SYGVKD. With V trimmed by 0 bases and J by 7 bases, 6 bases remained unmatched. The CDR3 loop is CAISESGTSGVSEQYF. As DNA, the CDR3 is TGTGCCATCAGTGAGTCTGGGACTAGCGGGGTTAGTGAGCAGTACTTC.

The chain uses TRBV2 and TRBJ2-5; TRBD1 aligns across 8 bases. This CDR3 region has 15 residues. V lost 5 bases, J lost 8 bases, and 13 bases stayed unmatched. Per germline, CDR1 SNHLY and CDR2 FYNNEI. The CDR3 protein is CASSLRTGGRVTQYF. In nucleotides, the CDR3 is TGTGCCAGCAGTCTCAGAACAGGGGGTAGGGTAACCCAGTACTTC.

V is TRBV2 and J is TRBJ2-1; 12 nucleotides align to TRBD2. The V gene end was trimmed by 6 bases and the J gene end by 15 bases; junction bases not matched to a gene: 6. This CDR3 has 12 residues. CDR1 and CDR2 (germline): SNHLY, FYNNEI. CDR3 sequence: CASRATSGRWFF. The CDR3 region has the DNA TGTGCCAGCAGGGCTACTAGCGGGAGGTGGTTCTTC.

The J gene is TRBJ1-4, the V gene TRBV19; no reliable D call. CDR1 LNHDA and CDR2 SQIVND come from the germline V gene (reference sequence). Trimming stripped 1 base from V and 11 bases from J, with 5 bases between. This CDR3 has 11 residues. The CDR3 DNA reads TGTGCCAGTAGTATAGGCGGGAAACTGTTTTTT. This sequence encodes CASSIGGKLFF.

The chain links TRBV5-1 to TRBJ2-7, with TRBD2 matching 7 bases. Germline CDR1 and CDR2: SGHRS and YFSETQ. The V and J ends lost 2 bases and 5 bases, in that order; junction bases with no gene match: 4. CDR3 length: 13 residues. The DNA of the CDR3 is TGCGCCAGCAGCTTAATGGGAGGGGACGAGCAGTACTTC. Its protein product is CASSLMGGDEQYF.

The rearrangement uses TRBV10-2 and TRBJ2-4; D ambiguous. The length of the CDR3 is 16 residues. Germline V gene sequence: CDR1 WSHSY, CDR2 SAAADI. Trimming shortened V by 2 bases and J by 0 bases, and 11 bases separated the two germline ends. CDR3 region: CASSETTRLAKNIQYF. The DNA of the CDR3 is TGCGCCAGCAGTGAGACGACACGTCTAGCCAAAAACATTCAGTACTTC.

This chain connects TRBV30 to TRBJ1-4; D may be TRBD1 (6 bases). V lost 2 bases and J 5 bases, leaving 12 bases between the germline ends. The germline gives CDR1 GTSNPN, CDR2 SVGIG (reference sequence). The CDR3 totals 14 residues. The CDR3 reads CAWSPGTLNEKLFF. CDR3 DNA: TGTGCCTGGAGTCCCGGGACACTGAATGAAAAACTGTTTTTT.

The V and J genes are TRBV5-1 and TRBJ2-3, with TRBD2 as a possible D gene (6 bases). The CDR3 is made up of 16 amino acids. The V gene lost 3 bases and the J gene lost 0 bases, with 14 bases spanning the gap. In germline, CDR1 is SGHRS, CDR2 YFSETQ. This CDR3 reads CASSSSPGASTDTQYF. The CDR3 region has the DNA TGCGCCAGCAGCTCGTCCCCGGGAGCTAGCACAGATACGCAGTATTTT.